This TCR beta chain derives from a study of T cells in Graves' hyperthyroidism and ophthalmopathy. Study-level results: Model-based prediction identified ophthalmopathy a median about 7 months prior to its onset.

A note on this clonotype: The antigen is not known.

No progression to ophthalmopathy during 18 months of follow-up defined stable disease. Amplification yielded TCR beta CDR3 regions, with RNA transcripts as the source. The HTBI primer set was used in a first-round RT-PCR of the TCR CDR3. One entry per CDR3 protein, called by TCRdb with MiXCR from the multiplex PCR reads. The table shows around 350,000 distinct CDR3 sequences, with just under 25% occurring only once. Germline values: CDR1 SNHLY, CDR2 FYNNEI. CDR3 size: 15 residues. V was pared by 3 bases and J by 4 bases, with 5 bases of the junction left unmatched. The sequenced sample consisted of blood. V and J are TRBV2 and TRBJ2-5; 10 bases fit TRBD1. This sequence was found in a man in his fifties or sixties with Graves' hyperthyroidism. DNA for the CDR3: TGTGCCAGCAGTGAGACAGGGGGCGTGGGAGAGACCCAGTACTTC. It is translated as CASSETGGVGETQYF.